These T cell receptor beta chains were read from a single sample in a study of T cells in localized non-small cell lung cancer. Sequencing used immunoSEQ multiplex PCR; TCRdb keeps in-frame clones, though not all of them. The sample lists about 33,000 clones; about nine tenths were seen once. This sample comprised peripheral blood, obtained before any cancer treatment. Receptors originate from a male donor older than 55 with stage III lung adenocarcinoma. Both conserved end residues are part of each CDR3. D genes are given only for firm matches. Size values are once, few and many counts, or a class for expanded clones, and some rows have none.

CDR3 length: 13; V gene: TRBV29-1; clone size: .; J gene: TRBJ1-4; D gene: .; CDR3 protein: CSVEAGANEKLFF; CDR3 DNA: TGCAGCGTTGAAGCCGGGGCTAATGAAAAACTGTTTTTT
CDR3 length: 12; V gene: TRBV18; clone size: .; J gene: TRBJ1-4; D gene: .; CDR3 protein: CASSPQGEKLFF; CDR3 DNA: TGTGCCAGCTCACCTCAGGGTGAAAAACTGTTTTTT
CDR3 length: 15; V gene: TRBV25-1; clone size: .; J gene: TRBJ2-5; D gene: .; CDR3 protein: CASSSYGARQETQYF; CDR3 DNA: TGTGCCAGCAGCTCCTATGGGGCCCGGCAAGAGACCCAGTACTTC
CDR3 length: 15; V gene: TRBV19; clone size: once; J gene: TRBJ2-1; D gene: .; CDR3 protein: CASTPSQWGLGEQFF; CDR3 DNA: TGTGCCAGTACTCCTTCCCAGTGGGGACTGGGTGAGCAGTTCTTC
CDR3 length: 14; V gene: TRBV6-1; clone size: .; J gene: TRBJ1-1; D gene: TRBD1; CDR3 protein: CATGGQGANTEAFF; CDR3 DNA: TGTGCCACCGGGGGACAGGGGGCGAACACTGAAGCTTTCTTT
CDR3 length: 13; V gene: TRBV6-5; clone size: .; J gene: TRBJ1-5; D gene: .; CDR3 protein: CASSPRSNQPQHF; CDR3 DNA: TGTGCCAGCAGCCCTCGGAGCAATCAGCCCCAGCATTTT
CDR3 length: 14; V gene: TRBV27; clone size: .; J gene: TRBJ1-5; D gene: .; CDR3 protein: CASSSSDRISPQHF; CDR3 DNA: TGTGCCAGCAGTTCGTCGGACAGAATCAGCCCCCAGCATTTT
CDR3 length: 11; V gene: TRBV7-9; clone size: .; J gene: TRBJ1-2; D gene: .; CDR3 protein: CATTEPEGYTF; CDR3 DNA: TGTGCGACCACCGAGCCAGAGGGCTACACCTTC
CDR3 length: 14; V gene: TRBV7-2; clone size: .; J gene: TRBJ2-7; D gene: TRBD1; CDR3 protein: CASSLGQGASEQYF; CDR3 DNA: TGTGCCAGCAGCCTGGGACAGGGGGCTTCCGAGCAGTACTTC
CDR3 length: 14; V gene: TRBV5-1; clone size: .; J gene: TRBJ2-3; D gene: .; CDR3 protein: CASSSTTGKDTQYF; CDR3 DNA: TGCGCCAGCAGCTCAACTACAGGGAAAGATACGCAGTATTTT
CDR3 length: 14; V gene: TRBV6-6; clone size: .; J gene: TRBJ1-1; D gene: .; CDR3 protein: CATGGGPANTEAFF; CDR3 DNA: TGTGCCACGGGGGGGGGCCCGGCGAACACTGAAGCTTTCTTT
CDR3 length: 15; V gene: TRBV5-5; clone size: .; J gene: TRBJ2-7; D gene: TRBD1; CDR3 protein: CASSWGTARTYEQYF; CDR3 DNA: TGTGCCAGCAGCTGGGGGACAGCTAGAACCTACGAGCAGTACTTC
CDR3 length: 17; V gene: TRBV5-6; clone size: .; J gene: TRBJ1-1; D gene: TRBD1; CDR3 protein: CASSSWTGGFFDAEAFF; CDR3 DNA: TGTGCCAGCAGCTCGTGGACAGGGGGGTTTTTTGACGCTGAAGCTTTCTTT
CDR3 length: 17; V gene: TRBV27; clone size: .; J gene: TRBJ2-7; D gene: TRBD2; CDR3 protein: CASSYGFGTSSGSEQYF; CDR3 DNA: TGTGCCAGCAGTTATGGTTTCGGGACTAGCTCGGGATCCGAGCAGTACTTC
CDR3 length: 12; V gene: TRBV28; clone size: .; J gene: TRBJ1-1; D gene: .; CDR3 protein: CASSHTGGEAFF; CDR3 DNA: TGTGCCAGCAGCCATACGGGTGGCGAAGCTTTCTTT
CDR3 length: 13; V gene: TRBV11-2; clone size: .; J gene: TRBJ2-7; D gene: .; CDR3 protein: CASSRRWDYEQYF; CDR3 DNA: TGTGCCAGCAGTAGACGGTGGGACTACGAGCAGTACTTC
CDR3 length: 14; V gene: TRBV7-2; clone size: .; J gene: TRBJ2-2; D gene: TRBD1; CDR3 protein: CASTRTGSVGELFF; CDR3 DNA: TGTGCCAGCACGCGGACAGGGTCAGTCGGGGAGCTGTTTTTT
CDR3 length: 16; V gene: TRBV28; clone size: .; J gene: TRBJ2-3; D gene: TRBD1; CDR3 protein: CASSAYGTGDTDTQYF; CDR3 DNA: TGTGCCAGCAGTGCATACGGGACAGGGGACACAGATACGCAGTATTTT
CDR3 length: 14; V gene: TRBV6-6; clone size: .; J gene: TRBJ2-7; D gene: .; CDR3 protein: CASSSTGTSYEQYF; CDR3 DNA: TGTGCCAGCAGCTCGACAGGGACTTCCTACGAGCAGTACTTC
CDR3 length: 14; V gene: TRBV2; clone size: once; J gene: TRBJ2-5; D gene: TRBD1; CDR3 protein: CASSGQGLKETQYF; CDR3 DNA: TGTGCCAGCAGTGGACAGGGCCTTAAAGAGACCCAGTACTTC
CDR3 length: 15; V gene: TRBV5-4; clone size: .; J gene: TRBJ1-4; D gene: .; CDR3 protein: CASSLDTETNEKLFF; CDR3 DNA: TGTGCCAGCAGCTTGGACACTGAAACTAATGAAAAACTGTTTTTT
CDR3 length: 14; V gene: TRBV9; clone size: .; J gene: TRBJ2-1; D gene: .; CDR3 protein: CASSVGTLGGEQFF; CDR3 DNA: TGTGCCAGCAGCGTCGGGACTCTGGGGGGTGAGCAGTTCTTC
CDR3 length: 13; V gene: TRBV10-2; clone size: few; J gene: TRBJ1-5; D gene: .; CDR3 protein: CASTTNSNQPQHF; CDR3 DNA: TGCGCCAGCACTACTAATAGCAATCAGCCCCAGCATTTT
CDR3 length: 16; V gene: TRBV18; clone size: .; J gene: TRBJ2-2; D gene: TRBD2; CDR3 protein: CASSPKAGHNTGELFF; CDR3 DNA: TGTGCCAGCTCACCAAAAGCGGGGCATAACACCGGGGAGCTGTTTTTT
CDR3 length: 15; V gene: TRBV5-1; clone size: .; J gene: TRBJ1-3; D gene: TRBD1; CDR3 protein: CASSRDRGSGNTIYF; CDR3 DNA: TGCGCCAGCAGCCGTGACAGGGGGTCTGGAAACACCATATATTTT
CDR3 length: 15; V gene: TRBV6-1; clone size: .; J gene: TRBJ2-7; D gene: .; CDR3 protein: CASSAAQAASYEQYF; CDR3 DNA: TGTGCCAGCAGTGCGGCACAGGCGGCCTCCTACGAGCAGTACTTC
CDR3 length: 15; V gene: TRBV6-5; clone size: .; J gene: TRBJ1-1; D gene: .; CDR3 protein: CASLTVVAGGIEAFF; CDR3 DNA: TGTGCCAGCTTGACGGTCGTGGCGGGGGGTATTGAAGCTTTCTTT
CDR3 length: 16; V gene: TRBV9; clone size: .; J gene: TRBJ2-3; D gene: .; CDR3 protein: CASSVVPLLGTDTQYF; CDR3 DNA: TGTGCCAGCAGCGTAGTCCCTCTACTCGGCACAGATACGCAGTATTTT
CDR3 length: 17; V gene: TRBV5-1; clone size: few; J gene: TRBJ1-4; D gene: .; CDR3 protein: CASSFNPQGVMDEKLFF; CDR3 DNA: TGCGCCAGCAGCTTTAACCCACAGGGAGTTATGGATGAAAAACTGTTTTTT
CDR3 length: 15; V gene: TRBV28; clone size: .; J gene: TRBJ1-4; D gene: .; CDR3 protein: CASRPPLVGNEKLFF; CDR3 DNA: TGTGCCAGCAGGCCCCCCCTGGTCGGTAATGAAAAACTGTTTTTT
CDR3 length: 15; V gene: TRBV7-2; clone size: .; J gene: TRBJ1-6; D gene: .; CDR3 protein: CASSLGQPNNSPLHF; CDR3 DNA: TGTGCCAGCAGCTTAGGACAGCCAAATAATTCACCCCTCCACTTT
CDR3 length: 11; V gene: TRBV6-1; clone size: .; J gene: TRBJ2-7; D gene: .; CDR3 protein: CATGLEGEQYF; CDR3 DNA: TGTGCCACCGGGCTCGAAGGCGAGCAGTACTTC
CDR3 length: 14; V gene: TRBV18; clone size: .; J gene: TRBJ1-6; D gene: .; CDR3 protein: CASSPIARDSPLHF; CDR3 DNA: TGTGCCAGCTCACCAATCGCTCGAGATTCACCCCTCCACTTT
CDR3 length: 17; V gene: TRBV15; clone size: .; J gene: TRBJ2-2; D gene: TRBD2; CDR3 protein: CATSRDLTSGTGGELFF; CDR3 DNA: TGTGCCACCAGCAGAGACCTAACTAGCGGGACGGGCGGGGAGCTGTTTTTT
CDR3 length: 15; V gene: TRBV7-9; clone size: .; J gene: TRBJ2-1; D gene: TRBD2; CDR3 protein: CASSLGLADDNEQFF; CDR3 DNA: TGTGCCAGCAGCCTGGGACTAGCGGACGACAATGAGCAGTTCTTC
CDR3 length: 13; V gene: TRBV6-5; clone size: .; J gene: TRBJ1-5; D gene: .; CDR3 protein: CASRSQSDQPQHF; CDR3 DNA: TGTGCCAGCCGCTCCCAAAGCGATCAGCCCCAGCATTTT
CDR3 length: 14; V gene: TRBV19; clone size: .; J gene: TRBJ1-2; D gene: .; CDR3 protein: CASSINRANYGYTF; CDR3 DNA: TGTGCCAGTAGTATCAATCGGGCTAACTATGGCTACACCTTC
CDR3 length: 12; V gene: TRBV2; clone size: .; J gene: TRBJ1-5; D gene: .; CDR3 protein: CASKQVDQPQHF; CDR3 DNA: TGTGCCAGCAAACAAGTCGATCAGCCCCAGCATTTT
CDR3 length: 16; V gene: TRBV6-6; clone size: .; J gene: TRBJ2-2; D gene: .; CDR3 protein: CASHIGRVLNTGELFF; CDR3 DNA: TGTGCCAGCCACATCGGGCGGGTCCTGAACACCGGGGAGCTGTTTTTT
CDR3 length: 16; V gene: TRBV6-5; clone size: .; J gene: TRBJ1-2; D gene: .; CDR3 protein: CASSYSFSASGYGYTF; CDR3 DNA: TGTGCCAGCAGTTACTCATTTTCCGCTTCCGGCTATGGCTACACCTTC
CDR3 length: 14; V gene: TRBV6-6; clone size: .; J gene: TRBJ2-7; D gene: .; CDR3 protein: CASSYADTAYEQYF; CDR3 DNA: TGTGCCAGCAGTTACGCGGACACCGCCTACGAGCAGTACTTC
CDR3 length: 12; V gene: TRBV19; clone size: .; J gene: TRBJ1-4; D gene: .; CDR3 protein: CASSVGNEKLFF; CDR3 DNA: TGTGCCAGTAGTGTTGGGAATGAAAAACTGTTTTTT
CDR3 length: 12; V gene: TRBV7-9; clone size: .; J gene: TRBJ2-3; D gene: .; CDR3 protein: CAGASLTDTQYF; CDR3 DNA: TGTGCGGGGGCGAGCCTCACAGATACGCAGTATTTT
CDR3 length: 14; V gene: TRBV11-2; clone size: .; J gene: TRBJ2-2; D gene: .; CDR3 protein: CASSLGGNTGELFF; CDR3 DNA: TGTGCCAGCAGCTTGGGGGGGAACACCGGGGAGCTGTTTTTT
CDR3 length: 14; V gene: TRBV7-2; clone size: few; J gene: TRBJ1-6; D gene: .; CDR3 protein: CASSLRISNSPLHF; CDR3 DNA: TGTGCCAGCAGCTTAAGGATATCTAATTCACCCCTCCACTTT
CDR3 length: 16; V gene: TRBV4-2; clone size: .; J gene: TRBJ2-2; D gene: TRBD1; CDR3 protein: CASSQGGRGRTGELFF; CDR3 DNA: TGTGCCAGCAGCCAAGGTGGCAGGGGGCGCACCGGGGAGCTGTTTTTT
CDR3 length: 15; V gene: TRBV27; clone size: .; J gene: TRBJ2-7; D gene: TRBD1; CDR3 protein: CASSLSGTGSYEQYF; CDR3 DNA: TGTGCCAGCAGTTTATCCGGGACAGGGTCCTACGAGCAGTACTTC